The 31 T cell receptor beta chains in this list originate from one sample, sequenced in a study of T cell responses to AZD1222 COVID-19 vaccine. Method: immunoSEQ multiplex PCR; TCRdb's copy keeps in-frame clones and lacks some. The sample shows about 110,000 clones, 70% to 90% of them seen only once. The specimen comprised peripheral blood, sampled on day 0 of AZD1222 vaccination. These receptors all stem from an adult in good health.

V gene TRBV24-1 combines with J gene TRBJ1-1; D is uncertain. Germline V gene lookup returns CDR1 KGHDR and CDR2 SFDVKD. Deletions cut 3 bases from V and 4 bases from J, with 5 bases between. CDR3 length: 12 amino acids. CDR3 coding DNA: TGTGCCACCAGTGATCCAACCACTGAAGCTTTCTTT. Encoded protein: CATSDPTTEAFF.

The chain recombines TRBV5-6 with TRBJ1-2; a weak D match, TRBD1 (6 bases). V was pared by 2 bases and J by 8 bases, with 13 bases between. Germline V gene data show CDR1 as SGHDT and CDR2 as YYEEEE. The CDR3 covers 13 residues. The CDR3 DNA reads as TGTGCCAGCAGCTTTACAGGGTTGAGGGGCTACACCTTC. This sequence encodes CASSFTGLRGYTF.

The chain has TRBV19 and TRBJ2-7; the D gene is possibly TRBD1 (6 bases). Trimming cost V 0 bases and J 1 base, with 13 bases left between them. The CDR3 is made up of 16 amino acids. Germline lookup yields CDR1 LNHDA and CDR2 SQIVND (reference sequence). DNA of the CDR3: TGTGCCAGTAGTATAGATGCAACAGGGTGGTCCTACGAGCAGTACTTC. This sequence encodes CASSIDATGWSYEQYF.

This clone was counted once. The chain's CDR3 is CASSLKFGEMHTEAFF. The DNA of the CDR3 is TGTGCCAGCAGCTTAAAGTTCGGGGAGATGCACACTGAAGCTTTCTTT. This chain connects TRBV11-2 to TRBJ1-1; D remains unclear. Per germline, CDR1 SGHAT and CDR2 FQNNGV. V was trimmed by 2 bases and J by 3 bases, leaving 16 bases between them. This CDR3 contains 16 residues.

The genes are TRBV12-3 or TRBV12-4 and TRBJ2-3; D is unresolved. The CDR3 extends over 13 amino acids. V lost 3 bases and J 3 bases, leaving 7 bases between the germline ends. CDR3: CASSFTGTDTQYF. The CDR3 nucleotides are TGTGCCAGCAGTTTCACTGGGACAGATACGCAGTATTTT.

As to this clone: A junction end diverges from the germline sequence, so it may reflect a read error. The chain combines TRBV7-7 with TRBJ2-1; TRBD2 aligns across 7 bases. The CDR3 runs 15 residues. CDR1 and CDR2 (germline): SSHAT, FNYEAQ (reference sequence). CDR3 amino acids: CASSLGAGRNNEQFF. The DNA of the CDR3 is TGTGCTAGCAGCTTAGGAGCGGGGAGAAACAATGAGCAGTTCTTC.

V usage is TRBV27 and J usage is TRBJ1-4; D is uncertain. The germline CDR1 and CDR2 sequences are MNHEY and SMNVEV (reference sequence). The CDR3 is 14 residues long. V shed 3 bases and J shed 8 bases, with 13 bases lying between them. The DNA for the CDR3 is TGTGCCAGCAGTTTTAATGGTGGTCGGGAAAAACTGTTTTTT. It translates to CASSFNGGREKLFF.

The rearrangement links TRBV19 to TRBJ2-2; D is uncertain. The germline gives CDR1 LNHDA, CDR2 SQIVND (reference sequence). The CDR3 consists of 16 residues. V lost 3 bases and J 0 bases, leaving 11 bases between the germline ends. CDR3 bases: TGTGCCAGTAGTATCTGGAGTCGTTCGAACACCGGGGAGCTGTTTTTT. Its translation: CASSIWSRSNTGELFF. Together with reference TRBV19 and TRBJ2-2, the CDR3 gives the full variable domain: DGGITQSPKYLFRKEGQNVTLSCEQNLNHDAMYWYRQDPGQGLRLIYYSQIVNDFQKGDIAEGYSVSREKKESFPLTVTSAQKNPTAFYLCASSIWSRSNTGELFFGEGSRLTVL.

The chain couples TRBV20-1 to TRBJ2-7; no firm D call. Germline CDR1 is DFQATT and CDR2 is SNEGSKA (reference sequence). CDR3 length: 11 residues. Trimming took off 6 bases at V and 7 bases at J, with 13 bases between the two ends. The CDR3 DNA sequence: TGCAGTGCCGAACCATTGGGTGAGCAGTACTTC. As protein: CSAEPLGEQYF.

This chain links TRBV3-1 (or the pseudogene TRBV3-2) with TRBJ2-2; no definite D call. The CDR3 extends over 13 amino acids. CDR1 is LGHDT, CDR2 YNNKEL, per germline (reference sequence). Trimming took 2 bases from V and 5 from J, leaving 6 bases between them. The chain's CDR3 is CASSQIGTGELFF. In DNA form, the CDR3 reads TGTGCCAGCAGCCAAATAGGGACCGGGGAGCTGTTTTTT.

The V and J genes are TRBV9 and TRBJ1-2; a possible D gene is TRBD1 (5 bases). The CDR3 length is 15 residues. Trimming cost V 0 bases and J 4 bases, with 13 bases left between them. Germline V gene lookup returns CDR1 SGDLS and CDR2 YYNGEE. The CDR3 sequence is CASSVASTAGYGYTF. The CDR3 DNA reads TGTGCCAGCAGCGTAGCTTCGACAGCTGGCTATGGCTACACCTTC.

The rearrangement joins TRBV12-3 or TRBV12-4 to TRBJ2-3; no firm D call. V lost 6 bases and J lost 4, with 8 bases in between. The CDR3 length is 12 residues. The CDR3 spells CASSLDSDTQYF. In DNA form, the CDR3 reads TGTGCCAGCAGCCTCGACTCAGATACGCAGTATTTT.

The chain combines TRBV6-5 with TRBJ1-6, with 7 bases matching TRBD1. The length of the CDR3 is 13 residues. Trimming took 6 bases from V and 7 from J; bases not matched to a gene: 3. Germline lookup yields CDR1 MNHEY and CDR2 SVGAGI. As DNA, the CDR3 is TGTGCCAGCAGCCCGACAGGGAATTCACCCCTCCACTTT. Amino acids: CASSPTGNSPLHF.

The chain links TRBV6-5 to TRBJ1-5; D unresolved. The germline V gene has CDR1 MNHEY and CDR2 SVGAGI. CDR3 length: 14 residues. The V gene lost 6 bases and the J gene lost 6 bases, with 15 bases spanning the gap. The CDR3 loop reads CASRRSKGGQPQHF. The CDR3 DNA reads TGTGCCAGCAGGCGATCAAAAGGAGGTCAGCCCCAGCATTTT.

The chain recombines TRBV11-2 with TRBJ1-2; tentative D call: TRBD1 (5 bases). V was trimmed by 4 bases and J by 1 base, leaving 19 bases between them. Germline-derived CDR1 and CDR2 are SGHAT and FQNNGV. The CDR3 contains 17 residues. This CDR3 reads CASSSGPQGGGNYGYTF. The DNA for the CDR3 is TGTGCCAGCAGCTCGGGCCCCCAGGGTGGGGGTAACTATGGCTACACCTTC.

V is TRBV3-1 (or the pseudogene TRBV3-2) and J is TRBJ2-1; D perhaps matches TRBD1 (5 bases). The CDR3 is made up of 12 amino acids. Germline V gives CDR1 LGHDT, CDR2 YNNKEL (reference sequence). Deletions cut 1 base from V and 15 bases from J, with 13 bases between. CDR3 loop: CASSQGRRVPFF. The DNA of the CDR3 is TGTGCCAGCAGCCAAGGTCGCAGGGTACCGTTCTTC.

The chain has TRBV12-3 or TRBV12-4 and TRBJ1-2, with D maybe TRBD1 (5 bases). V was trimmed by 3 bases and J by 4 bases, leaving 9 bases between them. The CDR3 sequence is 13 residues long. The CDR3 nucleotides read TGTGCCAGCAGTTTGTCAGGGACCTATGGCTACACCTTC. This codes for CASSLSGTYGYTF.

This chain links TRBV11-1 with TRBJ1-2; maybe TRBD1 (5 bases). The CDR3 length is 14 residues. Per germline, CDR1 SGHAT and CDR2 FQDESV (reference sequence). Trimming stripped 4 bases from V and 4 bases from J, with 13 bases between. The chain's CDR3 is CASSSSGTFYGYTF. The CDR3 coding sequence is TGTGCCAGCAGCTCATCGGGGACCTTCTATGGCTACACCTTC.

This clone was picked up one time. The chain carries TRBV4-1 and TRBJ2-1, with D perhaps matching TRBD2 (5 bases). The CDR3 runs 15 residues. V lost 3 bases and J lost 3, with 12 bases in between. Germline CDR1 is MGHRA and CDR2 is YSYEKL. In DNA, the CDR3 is TGCGCCAGCAGCCAGTTAGCTACTAGCTACAATGAGCAGTTCTTC. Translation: CASSQLATSYNEQFF.

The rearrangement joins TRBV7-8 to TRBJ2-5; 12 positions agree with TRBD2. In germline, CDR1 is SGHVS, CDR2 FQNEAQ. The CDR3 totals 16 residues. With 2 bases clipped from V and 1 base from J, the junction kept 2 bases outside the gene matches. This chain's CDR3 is CASSLKLAGGQETQYF. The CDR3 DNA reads TGTGCCAGCAGCTTAAAACTAGCGGGGGGCCAAGAGACCCAGTACTTC.

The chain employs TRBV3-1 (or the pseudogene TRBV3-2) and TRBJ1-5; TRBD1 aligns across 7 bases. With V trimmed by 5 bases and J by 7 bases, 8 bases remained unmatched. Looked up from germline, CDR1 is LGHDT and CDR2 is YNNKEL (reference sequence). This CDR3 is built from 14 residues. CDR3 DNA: TGTGCCAGCAGCACTAGACAGGGAGGACAGCCCCAGCATTTT. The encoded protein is CASSTRQGGQPQHF.

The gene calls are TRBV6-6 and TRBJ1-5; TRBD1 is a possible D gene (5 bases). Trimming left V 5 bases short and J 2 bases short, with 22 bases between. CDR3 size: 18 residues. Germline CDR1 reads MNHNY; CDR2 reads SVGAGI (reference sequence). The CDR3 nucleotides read TGTGCCAGCAGTCCCGATGGCCGCCGAAGGGGACGCAATCAGCCCCAGCATTTT. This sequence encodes CASSPDGRRRGRNQPQHF.

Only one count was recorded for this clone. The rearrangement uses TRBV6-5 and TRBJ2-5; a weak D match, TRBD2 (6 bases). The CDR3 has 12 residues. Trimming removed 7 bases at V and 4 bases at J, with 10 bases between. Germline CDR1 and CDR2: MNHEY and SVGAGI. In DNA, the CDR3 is TGTGCCAGCACGTTCGGGGGAGAGACCCAGTACTTC. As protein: CASTFGGETQYF.

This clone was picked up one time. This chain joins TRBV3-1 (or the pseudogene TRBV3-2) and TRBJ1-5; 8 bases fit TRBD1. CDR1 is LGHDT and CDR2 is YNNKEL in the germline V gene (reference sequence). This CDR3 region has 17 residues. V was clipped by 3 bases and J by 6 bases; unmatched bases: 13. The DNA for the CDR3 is TGTGCCAGCAGCCAGGGAAGCGGGACAGGCTATGGTCAGCCCCAGCATTTT. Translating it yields CASSQGSGTGYGQPQHF.

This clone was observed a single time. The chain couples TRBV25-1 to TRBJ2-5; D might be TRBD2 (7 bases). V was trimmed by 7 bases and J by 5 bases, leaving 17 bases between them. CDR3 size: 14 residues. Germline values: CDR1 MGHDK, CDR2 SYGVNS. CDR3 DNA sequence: TGTGCCAGCACCGGGCGCGGGGGCCGCGAGACCCAGTACTTC. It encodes CASTGRGGRETQYF.

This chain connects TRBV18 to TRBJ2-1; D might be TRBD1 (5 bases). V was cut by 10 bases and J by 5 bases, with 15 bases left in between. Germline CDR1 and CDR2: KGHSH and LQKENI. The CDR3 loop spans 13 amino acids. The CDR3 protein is CATHLTRDNEQFF. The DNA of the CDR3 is TGTGCCACCCACCTGACCAGGGACAATGAGCAGTTCTTC.

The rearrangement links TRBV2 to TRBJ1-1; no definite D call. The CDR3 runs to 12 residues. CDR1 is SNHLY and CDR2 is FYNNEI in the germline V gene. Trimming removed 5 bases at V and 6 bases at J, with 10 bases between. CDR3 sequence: CASSQPGPEAFF. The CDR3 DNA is TGTGCCAGCAGTCAACCGGGTCCTGAAGCTTTCTTT. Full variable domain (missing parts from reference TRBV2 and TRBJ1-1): EPEVTQTPSHQVTQMGQEVILRCVPISNHLYFYWYRQILGQKVEFLVSFYNNEISEKSEIFDDQFSVERPDGSNFTLKIRSTKLEDSAMYFCASSQPGPEAFFGQGTRLTVV.

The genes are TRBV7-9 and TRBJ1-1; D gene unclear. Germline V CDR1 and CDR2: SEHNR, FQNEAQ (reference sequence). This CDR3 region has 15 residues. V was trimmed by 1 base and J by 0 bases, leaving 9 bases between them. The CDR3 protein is CASSLVATMNTEAFF. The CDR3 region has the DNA TGTGCCAGCAGCTTAGTGGCGACAATGAACACTGAAGCTTTCTTT.

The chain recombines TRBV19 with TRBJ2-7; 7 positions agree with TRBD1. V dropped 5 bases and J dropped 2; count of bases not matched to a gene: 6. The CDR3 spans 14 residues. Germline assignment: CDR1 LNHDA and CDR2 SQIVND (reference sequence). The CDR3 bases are TGTGCCAGTAGTGCCCAGACAGGGACCTACGAGCAGTACTTC. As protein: CASSAQTGTYEQYF.

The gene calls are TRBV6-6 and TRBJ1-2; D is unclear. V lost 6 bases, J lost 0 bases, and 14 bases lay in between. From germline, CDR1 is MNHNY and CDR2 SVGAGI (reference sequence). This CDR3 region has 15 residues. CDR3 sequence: CASSSPDASNYGYTF. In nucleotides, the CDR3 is TGTGCCAGCAGCTCCCCGGACGCCTCTAACTATGGCTACACCTTC.

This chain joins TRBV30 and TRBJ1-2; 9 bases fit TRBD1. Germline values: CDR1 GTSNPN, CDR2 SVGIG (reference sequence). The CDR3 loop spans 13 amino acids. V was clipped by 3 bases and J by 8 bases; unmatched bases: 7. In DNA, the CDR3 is TGTGCCTGGAGCGGGGACAGGGTGCGGGGCTACACCTTC. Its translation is CAWSGDRVRGYTF.